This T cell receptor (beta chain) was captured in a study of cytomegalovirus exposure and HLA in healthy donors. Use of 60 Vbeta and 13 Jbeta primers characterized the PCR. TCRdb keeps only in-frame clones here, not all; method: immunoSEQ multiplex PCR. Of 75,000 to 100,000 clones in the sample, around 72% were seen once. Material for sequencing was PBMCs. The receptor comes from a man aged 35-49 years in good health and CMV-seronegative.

The CDR3 is CASSVGQGNSPLHF. The CDR3 bases are TGTGCCAGCAGTGTAGGGCAGGGCAATTCACCCCTCCACTTT. The chain has TRBV2 and TRBJ1-6, with D perhaps matching TRBD1 (5 bases). There are 14 residues in the CDR3. Germline V gives CDR1 SNHLY, CDR2 FYNNEI. Trimming removed 4 bases from V and 7 bases from J, with 11 bases in between.